Included here is one T cell receptor (beta chain) sequence, with context. The antigen is unknown. The sample comes from a study of a mutant IDH1 vaccine in newly diagnosed glioma. Study context: Standard pretreatment was either radiotherapy, temozolomide, or, for most, radiochemotherapy with temozolomide.

Time point defined: week 5, during vaccination. Doses consisted of 300 ug of mutant IDH1 20-mer peptide each, paired with topical imiquimod. The repertoire was sequenced with immunoSEQ multiplex PCR; TCRdb's copy has only in-frame clones and lacks some. The top ten clones hold approximately 5.7% of a sample with 40,000 or so clones, approximately 78% of them seen once. Per germline, CDR1 MNHEY and CDR2 SMNVEV (reference sequence). J was trimmed by 10 bases and V by 7 bases; bases with no gene match: 6. The CDR3 totals 12 residues. Sample: PBMCs, taken from a glioma patient whose treatment included an IDH1 peptide vaccine. This clonotype was sampled from a man aged 35 to 55 with glioma. V gene TRBV27 combines with J gene TRBJ1-2, with 10 bases lining up with TRBD1. The CDR3 coding sequence is TGTGCCAGCACTGGGACAGGGGTTAACTACACCTTC. As protein: CASTGTGVNYTF.